Shown below are 14 T cell receptor beta chains from a single sample sequenced in a study of OX40 agonist ivuxolimab in advanced cancers. This table comes from immunoSEQ multiplex PCR, and its TCRdb copy is limited to in-frame clones, with some not included. There are around 70,000 clones in the sample; roughly 80% occur only once, and under 2.5% lies in the top ten. Here the sequenced sample was CD4+ or CD8+ T cells sorted from blood, taken in a trial of the OX40 agonist ivuxolimab. These receptor sequences come from an adult with an advanced solid tumor such as melanoma, head and neck, liver or kidney cancer.

The rearrangement joins TRBV6-5 to TRBJ1-1; unclear D gene. The germline gives CDR1 MNHEY, CDR2 SVGAGI. The ends were cut back, 6 bases at V and 6 bases at J, with 11 bases in the middle. The CDR3 consists of 12 residues. The CDR3 reads CASSPDRAEAFF. CDR3 in DNA: TGTGCCAGCAGCCCGGACCGAGCTGAAGCTTTCTTT.

V and J are TRBV5-1 and TRBJ2-5; 13 positions match TRBD2. The CDR3 length is 15 residues. Trimming removed 3 bases from V and 5 bases from J; junction bases left unmatched: 4. Germline-derived CDR1 and CDR2 are SGHRS and YFSETQ. CDR3 protein: CASSSGLAGVETQYF. The DNA of the CDR3 is TGCGCCAGCAGCTCCGGACTAGCGGGAGTTGAGACCCAGTACTTC.

The chain has TRBV2 and TRBJ2-3, with TRBD2 matching 9 bases. CDR1 and CDR2 from the germline V gene are SNHLY and FYNNEI. The V and J ends lost 5 bases and 2 bases, in that order; junction bases with no gene match: 5. This CDR3 comprises 15 residues. The CDR3 region is CASSIASGDTDTQYF. The CDR3 DNA reads TGTGCCAGCAGTATCGCTAGCGGGGACACAGATACGCAGTATTTT.

V and J are TRBV19 and TRBJ1-5; D unclear. The germline CDR1 and CDR2 sequences are LNHDA and SQIVND (reference sequence). Trimming removed 7 bases from V and 0 bases from J, with 7 bases in between. This CDR3 is 13 amino acids long. Here the CDR3 reads CASTGVSNQPQHF. The CDR3 DNA reads TGTGCCAGTACCGGAGTTAGCAATCAGCCCCAGCATTTT.

Here the CDR3 DNA reads TGTGCCAGCAGCCCCCGGGTTGAGGGGCGGGACACCGGGGAGCTGTTTTTT. Residues: CASSPRVEGRDTGELFF. The V gene is TRBV7-8, the J gene TRBJ2-2; D possibly matches TRBD1 or TRBD2 (5 bases each). V gave up 5 bases and J gave up 3 bases, with 19 bases separating them. The CDR3 spans 17 residues. CDR1 is SGHVS and CDR2 is FQNEAQ in the germline V gene.

This clone turned up a few times. Other DNA sequences of this sample code for an identical CDR3. The chain combines TRBV5-1 with TRBJ1-1; 10 bases match TRBD1. V gave up 5 bases and J gave up 4 bases; unmatched junction bases: 2. This CDR3 has 13 amino acids. The germline gives CDR1 SGHRS, CDR2 YFSETQ. This chain's CDR3 is CASSWDRGTEAFF. The DNA for the CDR3 is TGCGCCAGCAGTTGGGACAGGGGCACTGAAGCTTTCTTT.

The rearrangement uses TRBV21-1 and TRBJ2-5; the D segment call TRBD2 is taken from the table without a DNA check. TRBV21-1 is assigned pseudogene status. This CDR3 contains 17 residues. CDR3 bases: TGTGCCAGCAGCAAAGGGGCGGGGAGAAGGACTGGAGAGACCCAGTACTTC. The encoded protein is CASSKGAGRRTGETQYF.

This chain connects TRBV6-5 to TRBJ2-3, with 8 bases fitting TRBD2. This CDR3 region has 16 residues. CDR1 and CDR2 (germline): MNHEY, SVGAGI. After removal of 4 bases from V and 5 bases from J, the junction contained 11 bases not matched to a gene. CDR3 sequence (DNA): TGTGCCAGCAGTTCACCTTGGGATAGCGGGGTAGATACGCAGTATTTT. Protein product: CASSSPWDSGVDTQYF.

V is TRBV7-9 and J is TRBJ1-2, with unresolved D. Germline CDR1 and CDR2: SEHNR and FQNEAQ (reference sequence). The CDR3 runs to 15 residues. V lost 0 bases and J lost 4, with 12 bases in between. CDR3 nucleotides: TGTGCCAGCAGCTTAGCCGGGGAGGTGGGCTATGGCTACACCTTC. Protein product: CASSLAGEVGYGYTF. Full variable domain (missing parts from reference TRBV7-9 and TRBJ1-2): DTGVSQNPRHKITKRGQNVTFRCDPISEHNRLYWYRQTLGQGPEFLTYFQNEAQLEKSRLLSDRFSAERPKGSFSTLEIQRTEQGDSAMYLCASSLAGEVGYGYTFGSGTRLTVV.

The chain carries TRBV7-9 and TRBJ2-3; 8 bases fit TRBD2. In germline, CDR1 is SEHNR, CDR2 FQNEAQ (reference sequence). V shed 5 bases and J 3 bases; nucleotides not matched to a gene: 10. This CDR3 region has 16 residues. CDR3 DNA sequence: TGTGCCAGCAGCCCTCGGGTTGGCGGGAGGACAGATACGCAGTATTTT. It encodes CASSPRVGGRTDTQYF.

V is TRBV11-2 and J is TRBJ2-3, with 12 bases identical to TRBD1. V was clipped by 5 bases and J by 5 bases; unmatched bases: 8. The CDR3 totals 16 residues. Germline V gene lookup returns CDR1 SGHAT and CDR2 FQNNGV. CDR3 loop: CASSSPGQGARDTQYF. CDR3 nucleotides: TGTGCCAGCAGCAGTCCGGGACAGGGGGCGCGAGATACGCAGTATTTT.

The V gene is TRBV19, the J gene TRBJ1-2; a weak D match, TRBD1 (5 bases). The CDR3 loop spans 13 amino acids. Germline assignment: CDR1 LNHDA and CDR2 SQIVND (reference sequence). Trimming pared 5 bases from V and 3 bases from J, leaving 10 bases between. This CDR3 reads CASSGGTDYGYTF. DNA for the CDR3: TGTGCCAGTAGTGGGGGGACTGACTATGGCTACACCTTC.

V gene TRBV7-9 combines with J gene TRBJ2-3; 8 bases match TRBD2. Germline V gene lookup returns CDR1 SEHNR and CDR2 FQNEAQ (reference sequence). The CDR3 is 15 residues long. J gave up 0 bases and V 5 bases, and 4 bases lay outside the gene matches. CDR3: CASSPGGGSTDTQYF. CDR3 nucleotide sequence: TGTGCCAGCAGCCCGGGGGGGGGCAGCACAGATACGCAGTATTTT.

The genes are TRBV5-5 and TRBJ1-5; D possibly corresponds to TRBD1 (5 bases). V lost 1 base, J lost 2 bases, and 13 bases lay in between. Germline V gene data show CDR1 as SGHKS and CDR2 as YYEKEE (reference sequence). The CDR3 has 16 amino acids. The CDR3 DNA is TGTGCCAGCAGCTTGAGCGGGGGATCCGGCAATCAGCCCCAGCATTTT. It specifies CASSLSGGSGNQPQHF. Together with reference TRBV5-5 and TRBJ1-5, the CDR3 gives the full variable domain: DAGVTQSPTHLIKTRGQQVTLRCSPISGHKSVSWYQQVLGQGPQFIFQYYEKEERGRGNFPDRFSARQFPNYSSELNVNALLLGDSALYLCASSLSGGSGNQPQHFGDGTRLSIL.